Each of the 9 T cell receptor beta chains below was sequenced from the same sample in a study of OX40 agonist ivuxolimab in advanced cancers. TCRdb's table, derived via immunoSEQ multiplex PCR, lists solely in-frame clones and lacks some. This sample has 13,000 or so clones, with under 70% found just once. The specimen comprised CD4+ or CD8+ T cells sorted from blood, sampled in a trial of the OX40 agonist ivuxolimab. Source of these receptors: an adult with an advanced solid tumor such as melanoma, head and neck, liver or kidney cancer.

The chain couples TRBV7-6 to TRBJ1-6; a possible D gene is TRBD1 (6 bases). CDR3 size: 14 residues. V was cut by 5 bases and J by 8 bases, with 13 bases left in between. Germline values: CDR1 SGHVS, CDR2 FNYEAQ. CDR3 sequence: CASSPQDSYSPLHF. The CDR3 DNA reads TGTGCCAGCAGCCCACAGGACAGCTATTCACCCCTCCACTTT.

The rearrangement links TRBV11-3 to TRBJ2-1; D is undetermined. The germline V gene has CDR1 SGHNT and CDR2 YENEEA. The CDR3 covers 13 residues. Trimming took 4 bases from V and 3 from J, leaving 7 bases between them. CDR3 region: CASSSRNYNEQFF. The CDR3 DNA is TGTGCCAGCAGCTCTAGGAACTACAATGAGCAGTTCTTC.

The chain couples TRBV6-1 to TRBJ2-7; 10 positions match TRBD1. Trimming at V came to 0 bases and at J to 3 bases, leaving 2 bases not matched to a gene. The germline CDR1 and CDR2 sequences are MNHNS and SASEGT. There are 15 residues in the CDR3. CDR3: CASSEAGTGDYEQYF. The CDR3 DNA reads TGTGCCAGCAGTGAAGCGGGGACAGGGGACTACGAGCAGTACTTC.

The genes are TRBV21-1 and TRBJ2-5; TRBD2 reflects the table's D call only, with no check against the DNA. TRBV21-1 is a known pseudogene. The CDR3 extends over 17 amino acids. The DNA of the CDR3 is TGTGCCAGCAGCAAAGCCCCCGGGACTAGCAGAGAAGAGACCCAGTACTTC. Translation gives CASSKAPGTSREETQYF.

The rearrangement uses TRBV19 and TRBJ2-1, with no clear D. The germline V gene encodes CDR1 LNHDA and CDR2 SQIVND (reference sequence). This CDR3 has 13 residues. The V gene lost 4 bases and the J gene lost 3 bases, with 7 bases spanning the gap. CDR3 protein: CASSRPGYNEQFF. DNA for the CDR3: TGTGCCAGTAGTAGGCCAGGCTACAATGAGCAGTTCTTC.

This clone showed up just a few times. The gene calls are TRBV28 and TRBJ1-5; D not certain. This CDR3 has 16 amino acids. CDR1 is MDHEN and CDR2 is SYDVKM in the germline V gene. The germline V and J ends were trimmed by 7 bases and 0 bases, with 16 bases remaining between them. The CDR3 coding sequence is TGTGCCAGCACCGGCCGAGTGACGTTTAGCAATCAGCCCCAGCATTTT. It is translated as CASTGRVTFSNQPQHF.

This clone was counted a single time. The chain couples TRBV4-1 to TRBJ2-7, with TRBD1 as a possible D gene (6 bases). Deletions cut 5 bases from V and 5 bases from J, with 19 bases between. Germline assignment: CDR1 MGHRA and CDR2 YSYEKL. The CDR3 contains 15 residues. The CDR3 region is CASSSLFAGVDEQYF. As DNA, the CDR3 is TGCGCCAGCAGCTCGCTATTTGCAGGGGTGGACGAGCAGTACTTC.

The chain uses TRBV6-6 and TRBJ2-2, with D possibly called TRBD1 or TRBD2 (5 bases each). V lost 5 bases and J lost 5, with 15 bases in between. The CDR3 length is 15 residues. CDR1 is MNHNY, CDR2 SVGAGI, per germline (reference sequence). In nucleotides, the CDR3 is TGTGCCAGCAGTCTCGAGGCCGGGGCGACCGGGGAGCTGTTTTTT. Its translation is CASSLEAGATGELFF.

J is TRBJ2-6 and V is TRBV4-3, with a tentative D call TRBD2 (5 bases). With 1 base removed from V and 0 bases from J, the gap between germline ends came to 10 bases. This CDR3 region has 17 residues. Looked up from germline, CDR1 is LGHNA and CDR2 is YSLEER. This chain's CDR3 is CASSQVYGNSGANVLTF. In nucleotides, the CDR3 is TGCGCCAGCAGCCAAGTTTACGGGAACTCTGGGGCCAACGTCCTGACTTTC.